This TCR beta chain derives from a study of blood T cells in healthy people across ages. Study-level findings and limits: Unsorted PBMCs ruled out conclusive naive versus antigen-experienced comparison. Aged donors had fewer naive CD4+ cells and lower diversity than long-lived donors.

A second PCR, run for 7 to 11 cycles, used a sample-barcoded 5' primer plus a J-beta primer mix. MiXCR was run by TCRdb on the 5' RACE reads, yielding one entry per CDR3 protein. The sample includes over a million distinct CDR3 sequences, less than 25% of them seen just once. This clonotype was observed a few times. Its antigen remains unknown. The CDR3 length is 13 residues. Germline loops: CDR1 SGHAT, CDR2 FQNNGV. V dropped 6 bases and J dropped 3 bases, with 10 bases sitting between them. The data also belong to a second study, concerning T cells of mothers and their children.

The receptor comes from a girl aged 2 to 9 in good health. The V gene is TRBV11-2, the J gene TRBJ2-3; D is ambiguous. Source material: blood. The CDR3 nucleotides are TGTGCCAGCAGTGAGACTCCAACAGATACGCAGTATTTT. Its protein product is CASSETPTDTQYF.